The 27 T cell receptor beta chains reported below all come from one sample, sequenced in a study of blood T cell repertoires in COVID-19 (dated by TCRdb to between 2020 and 2021). Library construction relied on the immunoSEQ multiplex PCR assay. Entries here come from immuneACCESS through TCRdb and include only in-frame sequences with V and J called. Some clones fail to appear in such tables; in the studies checked, an unresolved V gene covers under half of the shortfall, and the cause of the remainder is unknown. Present in this sample are under 300,000 clones, approximately 83% of which were seen just once. Roughly 2% of the sample is taken by the ten largest. Source material: peripheral blood. Receptor source: a man younger than 40 who had recovered from COVID-19.

The chain uses TRBV5-1 and TRBJ1-3; 7 bases map to TRBD1. CDR3 length: 14 amino acids. With V trimmed by 3 bases and J by 4 bases, 4 bases remained unmatched. CDR1 and CDR2 from the germline V gene are SGHRS and YFSETQ. The CDR3 DNA reads as TGCGCCAGCAGCTGGGACAGCTCGGGAAACACCATATATTTT. It is translated as CASSWDSSGNTIYF.

This chain connects TRBV6-6 to TRBJ2-2; D may be TRBD2 (5 bases). Germline CDR1 MNHNY, CDR2 SVGAGI (reference sequence). This CDR3 is built from 14 residues. V lost 6 bases and J lost 3, with 11 bases in between. The CDR3 coding sequence is TGTGCCAGCAGGGTAGGGCGGGACACCGGGGAGCTGTTTTTT. Its protein product is CASRVGRDTGELFF.

This clone was counted ten times or more. V usage is TRBV16 and J usage is TRBJ2-1; 7 bases line up with TRBD1. The CDR3 runs 16 residues. Losses at the gene ends were 2 bases for V and 6 bases for J; bases not matched to a gene: 10. Germline V gene data show CDR1 as KGHSY and CDR2 as FQNENV. CDR3 sequence (DNA): TGTGCCAGCAGCCAAAACTCAGGGGGAGAGGTCAATGAGCAGTTCTTC. Protein sequence: CASSQNSGGEVNEQFF.

The V gene is TRBV19, the J gene TRBJ1-2; D not resolved. V was pared by 0 bases and J by 4 bases, with 3 bases between. Germline lookup yields CDR1 LNHDA and CDR2 SQIVND (reference sequence). The CDR3 has 12 residues. CDR3 sequence: CASSIDLYGYTF. CDR3 sequence (DNA): TGTGCCAGTAGTATAGATCTCTATGGCTACACCTTC.

The chain combines TRBV6-4 with TRBJ2-5; D is ambiguous. V was pared by 8 bases and J by 4 bases, with 14 bases between. CDR1 is MRHNA, CDR2 SNTAGT, per germline. The CDR3 totals 13 residues. The CDR3 region has the DNA TGTGCCAGCTCCAAGGAGCCCCGAGAGACCCAGTACTTC. This codes for CASSKEPRETQYF.

This rearrangement joins TRBV28 to TRBJ1-6, with TRBD1 matching 7 bases. Germline V gives CDR1 MDHEN, CDR2 SYDVKM. The V segment lost 6 bases and the J segment 10 bases; nucleotides outside the gene matches: 9. CDR3 length: 14 amino acids. CDR3 DNA: TGTGCCAGCAGCCTGGGACAGCCATCCTCACCCCTCCACTTT. Its protein product is CASSLGQPSSPLHF.

The chain uses TRBV29-1 and TRBJ2-2, with D unclear. The CDR3 is made up of 11 amino acids. Germline loops: CDR1 SQVTM, CDR2 ANQGSEA. V lost 3 bases and J 7 bases, leaving 6 bases between the germline ends. CDR3 sequence reads: CSVEGNGELFF. As DNA, the CDR3 is TGCAGCGTTGAGGGCAACGGGGAGCTGTTTTTT.

This clone was recorded only once. The CDR3, as DNA: TGTGCCAGCAGGTCCGAGAGCGATACGCAGTATTTT. Translation: CASRSESDTQYF. The chain employs TRBV4-2 and TRBJ2-3; D gene uncertain. Per the germline V gene, CDR1 is LGHNA and CDR2 is YNFKEQ. Trimming removed 6 bases at V and 6 bases at J, with 10 bases between. The CDR3 loop spans 12 amino acids.

This clone showed up just once. The rearrangement joins TRBV18 to TRBJ2-7; TRBD1 might be the D (5 bases). CDR1 and CDR2 (germline): KGHSH, LQKENI. V lost 4 bases and J lost 4, with 8 bases in between. The CDR3 is 12 residues long. The CDR3 DNA reads as TGTGCCAGCTCACAAGACAGTTACGAGCAGTACGTC. Residues: CASSQDSYEQYV.

The J gene is TRBJ2-7, the V gene TRBV7-2; TRBD1 or TRBD2 may be the D gene (7 bases each). Germline V gene lookup returns CDR1 SGHTA and CDR2 FQGNSA. This CDR3 region has 14 residues. Trimming left V 4 bases short and J 2 bases short, with 12 bases between. Here the CDR3 reads CASSSAGQPYEQYF. The CDR3 DNA sequence: TGTGCCAGCAGCTCAGCGGGACAGCCCTACGAGCAGTACTTC.

This clone was seen a single time. The chain employs TRBV3-1 (or the pseudogene TRBV3-2) and TRBJ1-5, with a possible D match to TRBD1 (5 bases). Germline CDR1 is LGHDT and CDR2 is YNNKEL (reference sequence). Trimming took 5 bases from V and 0 from J, leaving 11 bases between them. This CDR3 contains 15 residues. Here the CDR3 reads CASSSGGVSNQPQHF. The CDR3 DNA reads as TGTGCCAGCAGCTCGGGGGGGGTTAGCAATCAGCCCCAGCATTTT.

CDR3 DNA: TGTGCCAGCAGTTTTCGCGGGCACTATCAGCCCCAGCATTTT. As protein: CASSFRGHYQPQHF. The chain recombines TRBV27 with TRBJ1-5; D is ambiguous. Deletions cut 3 bases from V and 5 bases from J, with 11 bases between. The CDR3 sequence is 14 residues long. Germline V gene lookup returns CDR1 MNHEY and CDR2 SMNVEV (reference sequence).

The chain recombines TRBV10-1 with TRBJ2-3; possibly TRBD2 for D (6 bases). The CDR3 has 14 residues. V lost 2 bases and J 4 bases, leaving 10 bases between the germline ends. Germline assignment: CDR1 WNHNN and CDR2 SYGVQD (reference sequence). CDR3 sequence: CASSEGLYADTQYF. The CDR3 nucleotides read TGCGCCAGCAGTGAGGGACTATACGCAGATACGCAGTATTTT.

The genes are TRBV6-5 and TRBJ2-7; 7 nucleotides match TRBD1. Germline CDR1 MNHEY, CDR2 SVGAGI. The J segment lost 4 bases and the V segment lost 6 bases, leaving 6 bases of the junction unmatched. The CDR3 totals 13 residues. CDR3 sequence (DNA): TGTGCCAGCAGCTCCCCGACAGGGTACGAGCAGTACTTC. This translates into CASSSPTGYEQYF.

The V call is TRBV28, the J call TRBJ2-7; 7 bases map to TRBD1. With 5 bases clipped from V and 3 bases from J, the junction kept 4 bases outside the gene matches. Germline CDR1 MDHEN, CDR2 SYDVKM. The length of the CDR3 is 13 residues. The CDR3: CASSPGQSYEQYF. The CDR3, as DNA: TGTGCCAGCAGTCCGGGACAGAGCTACGAGCAGTACTTC.

The chain couples TRBV14 to TRBJ1-2; a weak D match, TRBD1 (5 bases). The germline V gene has CDR1 SGHDN and CDR2 FVKESK. V lost 4 bases and J lost 2, with 11 bases in between. The CDR3 has 14 residues. The CDR3 spells CASSPWTSNYGYTF. The CDR3 coding sequence is TGTGCCAGCAGCCCGTGGACAAGCAACTATGGCTACACCTTC.

This chain uses TRBV27 with TRBJ2-7, with 7 bases matching TRBD2. This CDR3 region has 17 residues. Germline V gene sequence: CDR1 MNHEY, CDR2 SMNVEV (reference sequence). V shed 5 bases and J 0 bases; nucleotides not matched to a gene: 13. CDR3 sequence: CASSVILGRGSSYEQYF. As DNA, the CDR3 is TGTGCCAGCAGTGTCATCCTAGGGAGGGGAAGCTCCTACGAGCAGTACTTC.

This CDR3 is CASSLGQGAAGELFF. The DNA for the CDR3 is TGTGCCAGCAGCTTAGGACAGGGGGCCGCCGGGGAGCTGTTTTTT. The chain has TRBV11-2 and TRBJ2-2; 10 positions agree with TRBD1. Germline V gene sequence: CDR1 SGHAT, CDR2 FQNNGV. The CDR3 has 15 amino acids. Trimming removed 1 base from V and 6 bases from J; junction bases left unmatched: 2.

The chain carries TRBV9 and TRBJ2-1; 11 positions agree with TRBD2. This CDR3 has 15 amino acids. Trimming at V came to 3 bases and at J to 6 bases, leaving 5 bases not matched to a gene. Germline V gene data show CDR1 as SGDLS and CDR2 as YYNGEE. The chain's CDR3 is CASSDSGGAGNEQFF. DNA for the CDR3: TGTGCCAGCAGCGATAGCGGGGGGGCTGGCAATGAGCAGTTCTTC.

The chain uses TRBV5-1 and TRBJ2-2; a weak D match, TRBD1 (6 bases). Trimming removed 0 bases from V and 2 bases from J, with 14 bases in between. The CDR3 covers 17 residues. Per the germline V gene, CDR1 is SGHRS and CDR2 is YFSETQ. CDR3 sequence reads: CASSLGTGTPNTGELFF. The CDR3 DNA follows: TGCGCCAGCAGCTTGGGGACCGGGACACCCAACACCGGGGAGCTGTTTTTT.

The chain recombines TRBV6-2 or TRBV6-3 with TRBJ2-5, with 11 bases identical to TRBD2. Germline V gene lookup returns CDR1 MNHEY and CDR2 SVGEGT. V shed 0 bases and J 5 bases; nucleotides not matched to a gene: 5. This CDR3 has 16 residues. This CDR3 reads CASSYSRLAGIETQYF. Written as DNA, the CDR3 is TGTGCCAGCAGTTACTCGAGACTAGCGGGGATTGAGACCCAGTACTTC.

V gene TRBV7-9 combines with J gene TRBJ2-7; 9 nucleotides align to TRBD1. The J segment lost 5 bases and the V segment lost 4 bases, leaving 6 bases of the junction unmatched. CDR1 and CDR2 from the germline V gene are SEHNR and FQNEAQ (reference sequence). This CDR3 region has 14 residues. CDR3 residues: CASSSGTGSNEQYF. As DNA, the CDR3 is TGTGCCAGCAGCTCCGGGACAGGGTCCAACGAGCAGTACTTC.

CDR3: CASSLEGQGARQPQHF. The CDR3, as DNA: TGTGCCAGCAGCTTGGAGGGACAGGGGGCTCGGCAGCCCCAGCATTTT. The rearrangement links TRBV5-5 to TRBJ1-5; 12 bases fit TRBD1. The germline V gene encodes CDR1 SGHKS and CDR2 YYEKEE (reference sequence). Germline trimming cut 0 bases from V and 7 bases from J; bases unmatched to any gene: 5. This CDR3 region has 16 residues.

The chain has TRBV5-1 and TRBJ2-3; TRBD2 aligns across 7 bases. Germline V gene lookup returns CDR1 SGHRS and CDR2 YFSETQ. This CDR3 spans 15 amino acids. With 6 bases clipped from V and 5 bases from J, the junction kept 12 bases outside the gene matches. In DNA, the CDR3 is TGCGCCAGCACCCCTGGGTTCGGGGGGAGAGATACGCAGTATTTT. This codes for CASTPGFGGRDTQYF.

Only one count was recorded for this clone. This chain's CDR3 is CASSAAGGQETQYF. In nucleotides, the CDR3 is TGTGCCAGCAGCGCCGCAGGGGGGCAAGAGACCCAGTACTTC. This chain uses TRBV5-5 with TRBJ2-5; the D gene is possibly TRBD1 (7 bases). V was shortened by 4 bases and J by 2 bases, with 12 bases between the two germline ends. The germline V gene encodes CDR1 SGHKS and CDR2 YYEKEE (reference sequence). The CDR3 has 14 amino acids.

The chain has TRBV11-2 and TRBJ1-6; a weak D match, TRBD1 (6 bases). V lost 5 bases to trimming and J lost 10 bases, with 15 bases between them. The length of the CDR3 is 14 residues. CDR1 SGHAT and CDR2 FQNNGV come from the germline V gene. The CDR3 region is CASSPARGGSPLHF. As DNA, the CDR3 is TGTGCCAGCAGCCCGGCCAGGGGAGGGTCACCCCTCCACTTT.

The CDR3 nucleotides read TGTGCCAGCAGCTTAAAGACAGCCAAGTTCTCTGGAAACACCATATATTTT. It encodes CASSLKTAKFSGNTIYF. The chain combines TRBV7-9 with TRBJ1-3; D is perhaps TRBD1 (5 bases). The V and J ends lost 2 bases and 0 bases respectively, with 14 bases between them. Germline-derived CDR1 and CDR2 are SEHNR and FQNEAQ (reference sequence). The CDR3 runs to 17 residues.